These T cell receptor beta chains were read from a single sample in a study of T cells in Graves' hyperthyroidism and ophthalmopathy. TCRdb passed the multiplex PCR reads through MiXCR, listing each CDR3 protein once. Here the sample spans around 350,000 distinct CDR3 sequences, roughly 15% being singletons. Sequenced input: blood. The receptor source for this set is a woman aged 55-69 years with Graves' ophthalmopathy. The CDR3 runs from the conserved cysteine through the conserved F or W. The order of the fields is J gene, V gene, clone size, D gene, CDR3 DNA, CDR3 protein. The D gene is left open where the match is weak. Rows give clone size only sometimes, using once, few, many, or a class for an expanded clone.

>TRBJ2-1|TRBV27|-|TRBD2
TGTGCCAGCACCTCGACTAGCGGGACTAATGAGCAGTTCTTC
CASTSTSGTNEQFF
>TRBJ1-1|TRBV6-2/TRBV6-3|many|TRBD1
TGTGCCAGCAGTCGCGGACAGGGGTTCACTGAAGCTTTCTTT
CASSRGQGFTEAFF
>TRBJ1-3|TRBV28|many|TRBD1
TGTGCCAGCAGTTCGGGACAGGTGCCTGGAAACACCATATATTTT
CASSSGQVPGNTIYF
>TRBJ1-1|TRBV28|many|-
TGTGCCAGCAGTCCCGCGGGGACAAACACTGAAGCTTTCTTT
CASSPAGTNTEAFF
>TRBJ2-5|TRBV20-1|many|TRBD2
TGCAGTGCTAGTCCGGGACTAGCGGGAGTAGAGACCCAGTACTTC
CSASPGLAGVETQYF
>TRBJ1-1|TRBV7-9|-|TRBD1
TGTGCCAGCAGCCTCACCGGGACAGGGTTAGAAGCTTTCTTT
CASSLTGTGLEAFF
>TRBJ2-1|TRBV7-9|many|-
TGTGCCAGCAGCTTAAGATCGGTCTACAATGAGCAGTTCTTC
CASSLRSVYNEQFF
>TRBJ2-1|TRBV29-1|few|TRBD2
TGCAGCGTTGGGGGACTAGGGTACAATGAGCAGTTCTTC
CSVGGLGYNEQFF
>TRBJ1-5|TRBV6-1|many|-
TGCGCCAGCAGTGAGAGCGGTAGCAATCAGCCCCAGCATTTT
CASSESGSNQPQHF
>TRBJ2-5|TRBV5-1|many|-
TGCGCCAGCAGCTTGGCGCGACCTGGACAAGAGACCCAGTACTTC
CASSLARPGQETQYF
>TRBJ1-1|TRBV27|many|-
TGTGCCAGCAGTTTATCGAGGACCTACTATGAAGCTTTCTTT
CASSLSRTYYEAFF
>TRBJ2-1|TRBV7-8|many|TRBD1
TGTGCCAGCAGCCCCGGACAGGGTTTCCCTTCCTACAATGAGCAGTTCTTC
CASSPGQGFPSYNEQFF
>TRBJ2-1|TRBV3-1|many|-
TGTGCCAGCAGCCAACTAGCGTCCTACAATGAGCAGTTCTTC
CASSQLASYNEQFF
>TRBJ2-2|TRBV6-2/TRBV6-3|many|-
TGTGCCAGCAGTCCTCCGAGGGGGACGAACACCGGGGAGCTGTTTTTT
CASSPPRGTNTGELFF
>TRBJ2-3|TRBV7-2|many|TRBD2
TGTGCCAGCAGCTTCCGGGAGGTTGCAGATACGCAGTATTTT
CASSFREVADTQYF
>TRBJ2-7|TRBV20-1|many|-
TGCAGTGCTAGTGCCCCGCTCGAGCAGTACTTC
CSASAPLEQYF
>TRBJ2-4|TRBV7-9|-|TRBD1
TGTGCCAGCAGCTTAGTGGGACAGGGGGCCAAAAACATTCAGTACTTC
CASSLVGQGAKNIQYF
>TRBJ1-2|TRBV5-5|few|TRBD1
TGTGCCAGCAGCTTGGCGTCCCAGGGGGTATTCTATGGCTACACCTTC
CASSLASQGVFYGYTF
>TRBJ2-5|TRBV20-1|many|-
TGCAGTGCTAGAGGGGACCACGACCAAGAGACCCAGTACTTC
CSARGDHDQETQYF
>TRBJ1-1|TRBV7-3|few|-
TGTGCCAGCAGCTCCTCAGGGTCTCTTTTCTTT
CASSSSGSLFF
>TRBJ2-5|TRBV2|many|-
TGTGCCAGCAGTGAACTCAGCCACCTCCAAGAGACCCAGTACTTC
CASSELSHLQETQYF
>TRBJ2-1|TRBV4-1|-|-
TGCGCCAGCAGCCAAGATCTGAGGCTTGATGGTCATGAGCAGTTCTTC
CASSQDLRLDGHEQFF
>TRBJ1-3|TRBV20-1|few|-
TGCAGTGCTAGTTGGGGAGGAGATGGAAACACCATATATTTT
CSASWGGDGNTIYF
>TRBJ2-6|TRBV7-9|few|-
TGTGCCAGCAGCTTAGAGGGCAGAGCTGGGGCCAACGTCCTGACTTTC
CASSLEGRAGANVLTF
>TRBJ2-3|TRBV6-1|-|TRBD2
TGTGCCAGCAGCTTCCCCGCGGGAGACACAGATACGCAGTATTTT
CASSFPAGDTDTQYF
>TRBJ2-1|TRBV5-1|many|-
TGCGCCAGCAGTCTGGCCGCGGCCCCGGGCAATGAGCAGTTCTTC
CASSLAAAPGNEQFF
>TRBJ1-6|TRBV5-1|many|-
TGCGCCAGCAGCTTGGAAGAGAATTCACCCCTCCACTTT
CASSLEENSPLHF
>TRBJ2-7|TRBV3-1|many|-
TGTGCCAGCAGCCAAGATCCCGGACCCTACGAGCAGTACTTC
CASSQDPGPYEQYF
>TRBJ2-1|TRBV29-1|many|-
TGCAGCGTTGCGGTCCCAGGAGCAGCCCAAATTTACAATGAGCAGTTCTTC
CSVAVPGAAQIYNEQFF
>TRBJ1-5|TRBV28|many|-
TGTGCCAGCACGGAGGGAGATCGGCCCCAGCATTTT
CASTEGDRPQHF
>TRBJ2-3|TRBV6-1|-|TRBD2
TGTGCCAGCAGTGATCGGGCGGGAGAGGGCACAGATACGCAGTATTTT
CASSDRAGEGTDTQYF
>TRBJ2-2|TRBV2|many|-
TGTGCCAGCAGTGATCCAGGGGTGGGGAACACCGGGGAGCTGTTTTTT
CASSDPGVGNTGELFF
>TRBJ2-3|TRBV28|many|-
TGTGCCAGCAGTTTAAGGAGGGCGGCAGATACGCAGTATTTT
CASSLRRAADTQYF
>TRBJ1-1|TRBV25-1|-|TRBD1
TGTGCCAGCAGTGCTACCGGGACAGCCCTTGAAGCTTTCTTT
CASSATGTALEAFF
>TRBJ2-1|TRBV12-3/TRBV12-4|few|-
TGTGCCAGCAGTTTAGCGCGCCCCGAGCACAATGAGCAGTTCTTC
CASSLARPEHNEQFF
>TRBJ2-1|TRBV3-1|many|-
TGTGCCAGCAGCCGAACCTTAGTGTTTACCGAGCAGTTCTTC
CASSRTLVFTEQFF
>TRBJ1-1|TRBV24-1|-|-
TGTGCCACCAGTGAAAATCCGGGACTCCGGGGGCACACTGAAGCTTTCTTT
CATSENPGLRGHTEAFF
>TRBJ2-3|TRBV15|many|TRBD2
TGTGCCACCAGCTCCTCACTAGCGGGAGTCAGAGATACGCAGTATTTT
CATSSSLAGVRDTQYF
>TRBJ2-3|TRBV27|many|-
TGTGCCAGCAACCTGTATGGGTATAGCGCAGATACGCAGTATTTT
CASNLYGYSADTQYF
>TRBJ1-5|TRBV28|many|TRBD1
TGTGCCAGCAGTAAGGACAGGGGGCTCTTCAATCAGCCCCAGCATTTT
CASSKDRGLFNQPQHF
>TRBJ2-2|TRBV20-1|few|-
TGCAGTGCTAGAGATCGTTCTAGCGTAGCCGGGGAGCTGTTTTTT
CSARDRSSVAGELFF
>TRBJ2-1|TRBV7-8|many|TRBD1
TGTGCCAGCAGCCTACTACGGGACAGGGGTCGGAATGAGCAGTTCTTC
CASSLLRDRGRNEQFF
>TRBJ2-2|TRBV6-1|-|TRBD1
TGTGCCACTGGGGTGGGGACAGGGGGCACCGGGGAGCTGTTTTTT
CATGVGTGGTGELFF
>TRBJ2-3|TRBV7-3|many|-
TGTGCCAGCAGCCCGATGGGTGCCTCAGATACGCAGTATTTT
CASSPMGASDTQYF
>TRBJ2-3|TRBV6-1|few|TRBD2
TGTGCCAGTTCGACTAGCGGGAGGGCAGATACGCAGTATTTT
CASSTSGRADTQYF
>TRBJ1-6|TRBV3-1|-|-
TGTGCCAGCAGCCAAGTCACGACAGGCTCCTATAATTCACCCCTCCACTTT
CASSQVTTGSYNSPLHF
>TRBJ2-1|TRBV5-6|-|-
TGTGCCAGCAGCCGGGACCTCGAGAGGGTGGGGAATGAGCAGTTCTTC
CASSRDLERVGNEQFF
>TRBJ2-2|TRBV5-1|many|TRBD1
TGCGCCAGCAGCTCCGGACAGGGCCAAGCCGGGGAGCTGTTTTTT
CASSSGQGQAGELFF
>TRBJ2-6|TRBV12-3/TRBV12-4|many|-
TGTGCCAGCAGCCCGCTTACTGGGGCCAACGTCCTGACTTTC
CASSPLTGANVLTF
>TRBJ2-1|TRBV3-1|many|TRBD2
TGTGCCAGCAGCTCCCAGCTAGCGGGAGGCTACAATGAGCAGTTCTTC
CASSSQLAGGYNEQFF
>TRBJ2-7|TRBV18|many|-
TGTGCCAGCTCACCTGAGGCAGGGCCCTACGAGCAGTACTTC
CASSPEAGPYEQYF
>TRBJ2-1|TRBV29-1|-|-
TGCAGCGTTGTCAGTAGCTCCTACAATGAGCAGTTCTTC
CSVVSSSYNEQFF